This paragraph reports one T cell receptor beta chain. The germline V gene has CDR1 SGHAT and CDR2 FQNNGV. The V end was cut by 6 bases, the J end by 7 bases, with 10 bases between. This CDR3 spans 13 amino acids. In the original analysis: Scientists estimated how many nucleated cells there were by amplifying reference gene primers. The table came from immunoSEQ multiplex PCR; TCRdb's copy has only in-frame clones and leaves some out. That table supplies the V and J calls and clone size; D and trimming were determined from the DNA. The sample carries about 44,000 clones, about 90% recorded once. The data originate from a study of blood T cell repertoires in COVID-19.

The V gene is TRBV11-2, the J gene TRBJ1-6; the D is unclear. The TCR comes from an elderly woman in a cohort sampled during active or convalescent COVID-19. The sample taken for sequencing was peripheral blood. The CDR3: CASRADLNSPLHF. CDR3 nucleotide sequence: TGTGCCAGCAGGGCCGATTTGAATTCACCCCTCCACTTT.